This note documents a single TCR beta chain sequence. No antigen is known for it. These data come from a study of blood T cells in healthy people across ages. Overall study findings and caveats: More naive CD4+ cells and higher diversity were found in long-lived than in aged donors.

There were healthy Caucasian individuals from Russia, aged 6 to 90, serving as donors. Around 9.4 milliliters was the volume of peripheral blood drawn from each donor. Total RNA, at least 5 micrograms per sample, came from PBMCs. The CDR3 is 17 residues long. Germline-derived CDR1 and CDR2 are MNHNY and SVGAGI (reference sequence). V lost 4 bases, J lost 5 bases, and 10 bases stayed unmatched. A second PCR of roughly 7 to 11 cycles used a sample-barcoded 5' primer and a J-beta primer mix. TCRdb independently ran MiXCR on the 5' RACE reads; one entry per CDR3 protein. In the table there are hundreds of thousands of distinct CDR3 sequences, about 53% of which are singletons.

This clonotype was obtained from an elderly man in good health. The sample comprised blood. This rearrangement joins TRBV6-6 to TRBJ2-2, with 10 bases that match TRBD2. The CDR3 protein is CASSSGLADIKTGELFF. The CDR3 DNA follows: TGTGCCAGCAGTTCCGGACTAGCGGACATCAAGACCGGGGAGCTGTTTTTT.